Detailed here is one TCR beta chain. This sample was taken from a study of cytomegalovirus exposure and HLA in healthy donors. PCR primers comprised 60 Vbeta and 13 Jbeta primers. The data were produced by immunoSEQ multiplex PCR, yet TCRdb's version contains in-frame clones alone and is incomplete. The data contain about 250,000 clones, about three quarters of them singletons. The J segment lost 2 bases and the V segment lost 4 bases, leaving 4 bases of the junction unmatched. In germline, CDR1 is SGHDN, CDR2 FVKESK. This CDR3 has 15 amino acids. This TCR came from a boy between 10 and 17 years old in good health and CMV-seronegative. The sample was PBMCs. The chain is built from TRBV14 and TRBJ2-1; 8 positions agree with TRBD1. The CDR3 is CASSLDRGTYNEQFF. The CDR3 nucleotides read TGTGCCAGCAGCCTAGACAGGGGCACCTACAATGAGCAGTTCTTC.